Shown below are 32 T cell receptor beta chains from a single sample sequenced in a study of blood T cell repertoires in COVID-19. The repertoire was sequenced with immunoSEQ multiplex PCR; TCRdb's copy has only in-frame clones and lacks some. Altogether 45,000 to 65,000 clones are present, about 77% being singletons, with the ten largest covering around 25%. Sequenced: peripheral blood. These receptors were obtained from a human donor in a cohort sampled during active COVID-19.

This sequence joins TRBV7-2 and TRBJ1-4; 9 bases match TRBD1. J gave up 10 bases and V 3 bases, and 6 bases lay outside the gene matches. Germline V CDR1 and CDR2: SGHTA, FQGNSA. The length of the CDR3 is 14 residues. The CDR3 loop is CASSLLQGAGKLFF. CDR3 DNA sequence: TGTGCCAGCAGCTTGTTACAGGGGGCTGGAAAACTGTTTTTT.

The chain uses TRBV19 and TRBJ1-2, with TRBD1 identical over 7 bases. CDR3 size: 16 residues. CDR1 is LNHDA and CDR2 is SQIVND in the germline V gene (reference sequence). V was pared by 4 bases and J by 8 bases, with 16 bases of the junction left unmatched. The CDR3 DNA follows: TGTGCCAGTAGTAACGACCAGAGGACAGGCTCTCTCGGCTACACCTTC. It codes for CASSNDQRTGSLGYTF.

V is TRBV6-5 and J is TRBJ2-7; D gene uncertain. Trimming took 0 bases from V and 0 from J, leaving 3 bases between them. CDR1 is MNHEY, CDR2 SVGAGI, per germline. The CDR3 has 13 residues. The CDR3 region has the DNA TGTGCCAGCAGTTACTCCCGCTCCTACGAGCAGTACTTC. Translation gives CASSYSRSYEQYF.

The CDR3 protein is CASSLGSGSFPGELFF. The CDR3 DNA sequence: TGTGCCAGCAGCCTGGGGAGCGGGAGCTTCCCCGGGGAGCTGTTTTTT. The chain has TRBV5-6 and TRBJ2-2; TRBD2 aligns across 8 bases. Losses at the gene ends were 4 bases for V and 6 bases for J; bases not matched to a gene: 11. The CDR3 extends over 16 amino acids. From germline, CDR1 is SGHDT and CDR2 YYEEEE.

The chain joins TRBV29-1 to TRBJ2-1; TRBD2 is a possible D gene (7 bases). With 2 bases removed from V and 12 bases from J, the gap between germline ends came to 17 bases. This CDR3 is 13 amino acids long. Germline assignment: CDR1 SQVTM and CDR2 ANQGSEA. Here the CDR3 DNA reads TGCAGCGTTGAACACGGTAGGGCGGGGGCGCAGTTCTTC. Its translation: CSVEHGRAGAQFF.

The gene calls are TRBV6-8 and TRBJ1-4; no firm D call. Germline V gives CDR1 MNHGY, CDR2 SAAAGT. The CDR3 is made up of 14 amino acids. V dropped 6 bases and J dropped 0 bases, with 8 bases sitting between them. CDR3 region: CASSRQATNEKLFF. As DNA, the CDR3 is TGTGCCAGCAGCCGACAAGCAACTAATGAAAAACTGTTTTTT.

The chain couples TRBV7-3 to TRBJ2-7; TRBD2 aligns across 9 bases. This CDR3 is 15 amino acids long. J was trimmed by 9 bases and V by 2 bases; bases with no gene match: 11. The germline CDR1 and CDR2 sequences are SGHTA and FQGTGA. The CDR3 region is CASSLQRTSAEGQYF. The CDR3 DNA follows: TGTGCCAGCAGCTTACAAAGGACTAGCGCCGAAGGGCAGTACTTC.

The V and J genes are TRBV5-5 and TRBJ1-6; 11 nucleotides line up with TRBD1. Germline-derived CDR1 and CDR2 are SGHKS and YYEKEE (reference sequence). This CDR3 comprises 15 residues. Trimming took 3 bases from V and 10 from J; bases not matched to a gene: 6. CDR3 sequence (DNA): TGTGCCAGCAGCTCGACCGGGACAGGGGGATCACCCCTCCACTTT. Its translation is CASSSTGTGGSPLHF.

The chain recombines TRBV30 with TRBJ2-7; TRBD1 aligns across 7 bases. The junction had 9 bases not matched to a gene; V was cut back by 3 bases and J by 1 base. The CDR3 has 15 residues. The V gene's germline CDR1 is GTSNPN and CDR2 SVGIG (reference sequence). CDR3 DNA sequence: TGTGCCTGGAGCGCCCAATGGGACAGTTCCTACGAGCAGTACTTC. Its translation: CAWSAQWDSSYEQYF.

The chain employs TRBV6-5 and TRBJ2-3; no clear D gene. The V and J ends lost 6 bases and 2 bases respectively, with 3 bases between them. In germline, CDR1 is MNHEY, CDR2 SVGAGI. This CDR3 has 11 residues. Written as DNA, the CDR3 is TGTGCCAGCAGCCACACAGATACGCAGTATTTT. Protein: CASSHTDTQYF.

This clone was counted a few times. V gene TRBV5-1 combines with J gene TRBJ2-3; tentatively, D is TRBD2 (6 bases). The V gene's germline CDR1 is SGHRS and CDR2 YFSETQ. The V end lost 2 bases, the J end lost 6 bases, and 13 bases lay between the germline ends. The CDR3 loop spans 14 amino acids. CDR3 region: CASSFGTSRDTQYF. The CDR3 DNA sequence: TGCGCCAGCAGCTTCGGGACTTCGAGGGATACGCAGTATTTT.

This clone was counted a single time. Compared with germline, one end of the junction differs, possibly owing to a read error. This chain connects TRBV4-2 to TRBJ2-7; 7 nucleotides agree with TRBD1. The CDR3 runs to 14 residues. Germline V gene sequence: CDR1 LGHNA, CDR2 YNFKEQ. The CDR3 DNA sequence: TGTGCCGGCAGCTTGGACAGGTTATCCTACGAGCAGTACTTC. Protein sequence: CAGSLDRLSYEQYF.

This chain links TRBV27 with TRBJ2-7; 7 bases are shared with TRBD2. CDR1 and CDR2 (germline): MNHEY, SMNVEV (reference sequence). This CDR3 is built from 13 residues. V lost 7 bases, J lost 5 bases, and 8 bases stayed unmatched. The CDR3 region has the DNA TGTGCCAGCACCGGGACTACTGATCACGAGCAGTACTTC. This gives the protein CASTGTTDHEQYF.

The chain carries TRBV19 and TRBJ1-2; 7 positions match TRBD1. Trimming at V came to 6 bases and at J to 8 bases, leaving 12 bases not matched to a gene. This CDR3 contains 14 residues. Germline lookup yields CDR1 LNHDA and CDR2 SQIVND (reference sequence). CDR3 protein: CASRTRTGAGGYTF. For the CDR3, the DNA is TGTGCCAGTAGAACCCGGACAGGCGCCGGAGGCTACACCTTC.

This chain uses TRBV30 with TRBJ2-7; 12 bases are a match to TRBD2. The CDR3 covers 17 residues. Germline V CDR1 and CDR2: GTSNPN, SVGIG (reference sequence). The junction had 14 bases not matched to a gene; V was cut back by 4 bases and J by 4 bases. For the CDR3, the DNA is TGTGCCTGGACTAGCGGGAGGGCCCGGGTAGGTATATACGAGCAGTACTTC. Residues: CAWTSGRARVGIYEQYF. Based on the CDR3 plus reference TRBV30 and TRBJ2-7, the full variable domain is SQTIHQWPATLVQPVGSPLSLECTVEGTSNPNLYWYRQAAGRGLQLLFYSVGIGQISSEVPQNLSASRPQDRQFILSSKKLLLSDSGFYLCAWTSGRARVGIYEQYFGPGTRLTVT.

The rearrangement links TRBV2 to TRBJ2-5; 7 bases fit TRBD1. Germline-derived CDR1 and CDR2 are SNHLY and FYNNEI. With V trimmed by 8 bases and J by 3 bases, 6 bases remained unmatched. This CDR3 is 13 amino acids long. CDR3 amino acids: CASSRDSKETQYF. CDR3 sequence (DNA): TGTGCCAGCTCTAGGGACAGCAAAGAGACCCAGTACTTC.

This clone appeared a few times. This CDR3 is also generated by other DNA sequences in the sample. The V call is TRBV18, the J call TRBJ2-1; TRBD2 matches 13 bases. V lost 3 bases to trimming and J lost 5 bases; unmatched junction nucleotides: 1. Germline lookup yields CDR1 KGHSH and CDR2 LQKENI. The CDR3 covers 15 residues. This CDR3 reads CASSPGLAGDNEQFF. The CDR3 coding sequence is TGTGCCAGCTCACCCGGACTAGCGGGGGACAATGAGCAGTTCTTC.

The chain uses TRBV3-1 (or the pseudogene TRBV3-2) and TRBJ1-3, with D possibly being TRBD1 (5 bases). This CDR3 spans 14 amino acids. With 7 bases removed from V and 7 bases from J, the gap between germline ends came to 17 bases. CDR1 is LGHDT and CDR2 is YNNKEL in the germline V gene (reference sequence). This CDR3 is CASTLGPGGNTIYF. CDR3 nucleotides: TGTGCCAGCACTTTAGGACCGGGGGGGAACACCATATATTTT.

The rearrangement uses TRBV11-2 and TRBJ2-1; D call uncertain. The CDR3 length is 14 residues. The germline gives CDR1 SGHAT, CDR2 FQNNGV. Trimming removed 7 bases at V and 10 bases at J, with 20 bases between. Here the CDR3 reads CASTPSLVGTEQFF. DNA for the CDR3: TGTGCCAGCACCCCCAGCCTAGTCGGAACCGAGCAGTTCTTC.

The chain links TRBV24-1 to TRBJ2-1; maybe TRBD2 (6 bases). The V gene lost 6 bases and the J gene lost 5 bases, with 13 bases spanning the gap. The CDR3 extends over 14 amino acids. Germline assignment: CDR1 KGHDR and CDR2 SFDVKD. The CDR3 spells CATSFSGSNNEQFF. The DNA for the CDR3 is TGTGCCACCAGTTTTTCCGGGAGTAACAATGAGCAGTTCTTC.

The genes are TRBV21-1 and TRBJ2-1; the table assigns TRBD1, which was not confirmed against the DNA. TRBV21-1 is flagged as a pseudogene. There are 14 residues in the CDR3. The CDR3 DNA sequence: TGTGCCAGCAGCCAACGCGGACATTACAATGAGCAGTTCTTC. As protein: CASSQRGHYNEQFF.

The chain employs TRBV5-1 and TRBJ1-2; TRBD1 matches 11 bases. The CDR3 has 16 residues. In germline, CDR1 is SGHRS, CDR2 YFSETQ. Trimming took 4 bases from V and 6 from J; bases not matched to a gene: 11. This CDR3 is CASSARTGGAEDGYTF. The CDR3 DNA follows: TGCGCCAGCAGCGCAAGGACAGGGGGCGCAGAGGATGGCTACACCTTC.

Comments on this clone: Other nucleotide sequences in the sample specify the same CDR3. The chain has TRBV6-5 and TRBJ2-1; D is uncertain. The CDR3 totals 11 residues. Germline CDR1 and CDR2: MNHEY and SVGAGI. V was pared by 6 bases and J by 4 bases, with 4 bases between. This CDR3 is CASSQYNEQFF. Written as DNA, the CDR3 is TGTGCCAGCAGCCAATACAATGAGCAGTTCTTC.

This chain connects TRBV6-1 to TRBJ1-1; D may be TRBD1 (5 bases). V lost 2 bases, J lost 11 bases, and 27 bases lay in between. The CDR3 runs 17 residues. Germline V lookup: CDR1 MNHNS, CDR2 SASEGT. The DNA for the CDR3 is TGTGCCAGCAGTGAAAGGTCGCGGGGCAGAAACTATGAATCGGCTTTCTTT. Translating gives CASSERSRGRNYESAFF.

This chain connects TRBV27 to TRBJ2-1, with a weak D call TRBD2 (5 bases). Trimming stripped 2 bases from V and 4 bases from J, with 12 bases between. The germline gives CDR1 MNHEY, CDR2 SMNVEV (reference sequence). The CDR3 is 15 residues long. The DNA of the CDR3 is TGTGCCAGCAGTTTAACTAGTACGGGGTACAATGAGCAGTTCTTC. Residues: CASSLTSTGYNEQFF.

This clone was seen many times. J is TRBJ2-3 and V is TRBV7-3; D may be TRBD1 (6 bases). Germline V CDR1 and CDR2: SGHTA, FQGTGA. Trimming left V 2 bases short and J 2 bases short, with 11 bases between. This CDR3 region has 15 residues. In DNA form, the CDR3 reads TGTGCCAGCAGCTTACAGGGGTCTTTCACAGATACGCAGTATTTT. Its translation is CASSLQGSFTDTQYF.

The chain joins TRBV11-3 to TRBJ2-3; 7 bases are a match to TRBD1. Germline V gene data show CDR1 as SGHNT and CDR2 as YENEEA. The CDR3 is 12 amino acids. The trim removed 5 bases at V and 8 bases at J, leaving 4 bases unmatched. DNA for the CDR3: TGTGCCAGCAGCCATACAGGGGCTACGCAGTATTTT. This sequence encodes CASSHTGATQYF.

The chain is built from TRBV5-4 and TRBJ1-4; D is ambiguous. The ends were cut back, 2 bases at V and 5 bases at J, with 10 bases in the middle. Germline CDR1 and CDR2: SGHNT and YYREEE (reference sequence). This CDR3 is built from 14 residues. The CDR3 DNA reads TGTGCCAGCAGCTTTTGGGGAGGCAATGAAAAACTGTTTTTT. Amino acid sequence: CASSFWGGNEKLFF.

The chain uses TRBV27 and TRBJ1-5; the match to TRBD1 covers 7 bases. V lost 5 bases and J lost 1; bases outside the gene matches: 8. Germline V gene lookup returns CDR1 MNHEY and CDR2 SMNVEV (reference sequence). CDR3 size: 16 residues. Here the CDR3 reads CASSLRQGLSNQPQHF. CDR3 in DNA: TGTGCCAGCAGTCTCAGACAGGGTCTCAGCAATCAGCCCCAGCATTTT.

The chain is built from TRBV19 and TRBJ1-2, with TRBD1 identical over 12 bases. Germline V gene lookup returns CDR1 LNHDA and CDR2 SQIVND (reference sequence). The V and J ends lost 5 bases and 8 bases, in that order; junction bases with no gene match: 9. The CDR3 is 15 amino acids. The DNA of the CDR3 is TGTGCCAGTAGTGGCCAGGGACAGGGGGCACGCGGCTACACCTTC. Translating it yields CASSGQGQGARGYTF.

The chain recombines TRBV25-1 with TRBJ1-2; D remains ambiguous. Trimming pared 5 bases from V and 3 bases from J, leaving 10 bases between. Germline CDR1 MGHDK, CDR2 SYGVNS. The CDR3 totals 13 residues. DNA of the CDR3: TGTGCCAGCAGTACAGACGGCTACTATGGCTACACCTTC. As protein: CASSTDGYYGYTF.

This clone was detected a few times. This chain uses TRBV9 with TRBJ1-2, with D possibly TRBD1 on 6 matching bases. Germline V gene sequence: CDR1 SGDLS, CDR2 YYNGEE. The CDR3 spans 14 residues. V lost 2 bases to trimming and J lost 4 bases, with 12 bases between them. For the CDR3, the DNA is TGTGCCAGCAGCGTCGCAGGGGAGGGCTATGGCTACACCTTC. This encodes CASSVAGEGYGYTF.